The clone carrying this TCR beta chain was seen a handful of times. Its cognate antigen is unknown. The ends were cut back, 6 bases at V and 0 bases at J, with 18 bases in the middle. The CDR3 runs 17 residues. TCRdb processed the RACE reads anew with MiXCR; each CDR3 protein has one entry. The sample contains under 150,000 distinct CDR3 sequences, 9% to 13% of which appear only once. The time point was: patch test 1, 2 weeks after DPC sensitization. Treatment given: therapeutic diphenylcyclopropenone sensitization with weekly scalp DPC. The donor pool consisted of alopecia patients aged 18 to 70 years, considered suitable for DPC. Unseparated into fractions, whole blood served as the source from which total RNA was extracted. The sample belongs to a study of human T cells and chemical hapten exposure. General study findings and limits: The count of PT1 expanded TCRs correlated positively with patch test score.

The clonotype was recovered from a woman aged 45-65 years with alopecia areata. Some clones in this sample may be carry-over from other donors' samples. The material sequenced was whole blood, taken in connection with sensitization to the hapten diphenylcyclopropenone (DPC). This rearrangement joins TRBV12-3 or TRBV12-4 to TRBJ1-5; no reliable D call. As DNA, the CDR3 is TGTGCCAGCAGCCCATCCCGTAGGCTGAATAGCAATCAGCCCCAGCATTTT. It yields the protein CASSPSRRLNSNQPQHF.